The rows below give T cell receptor beta chains drawn from one sample of a study of blood T cell repertoires in COVID-19. The assay was immunoSEQ multiplex PCR, and TCRdb's table has in-frame clones only and misses some. The data show about 310,000 clones, 70% to 90% seen once. Sequenced: PBMCs or T cells enriched from blood (not recorded which). The receptors come from a woman in her thirties or forties who had recovered from COVID-19. The CDR3 runs from the conserved cysteine through the conserved F or W. A D gene is named only where the DNA matches it firmly. A clone size is listed for some rows: how often the clone was seen (once, few, many), or a class if it is expanded.

j_call v_call clone_size d_call cdr3_nt cdr3_aa
TRBJ2-5 TRBV7-6 once NA TGTGCCAGCAGCCTCAGAGGGGACACCCTGACCACAGAGACCCAGTACTTC CASSLRGDTLTTETQYF
TRBJ2-1 TRBV19 once TRBD2 TGTGCCAGTAAGGGAGCGGGGGGAGAGAATAATGAGCAGTTCTTC CASKGAGGENNEQFF
TRBJ2-2 TRBV7-3 NA TRBD1 TGTGCCAGCAGTCCGGACAGGGGGCGCCCCGGGGAGCTGTTTTTT CASSPDRGRPGELFF
TRBJ2-7 TRBV7-2 NA NA TGTGCCAGCAGCTTAGTGGCCCGTTCCTACGAGCAGTACTTC CASSLVARSYEQYF
TRBJ2-7 TRBV7-7 NA NA TGTGCTAGCAGCTTAGCGCTGGACAGTTACGAGCAGTACTTC CASSLALDSYEQYF
TRBJ2-3 TRBV4-2 NA TRBD2 TGTGCCAGCAGCCCCACCGAGGCGGGAGGAAGGGATACGCAGTATTTT CASSPTEAGGRDTQYF
TRBJ1-4 TRBV30 NA NA TGTGCCTGGAGTGTGATAAAGGAGGGAGATGAAAAACTGTTTTTT CAWSVIKEGDEKLFF
TRBJ2-1 TRBV6-2/TRBV6-3 NA TRBD1 TGTGCCAGCAGTGATGGACAGGTCTACAATGAGCAGTTCTTC CASSDGQVYNEQFF
TRBJ2-2 TRBV9 NA TRBD1 TGTGCCAGCAGCCCAGAAGGGACAGGGGTCACCGGGGAGCTGTTTTTT CASSPEGTGVTGELFF
TRBJ2-7 TRBV24-1 NA NA TGTGCCACCAGTGATAACGGGATTACCTACGAGCAGTACTTC CATSDNGITYEQYF
TRBJ1-2 TRBV2 NA TRBD1 TGTGCCAGCAGTGAGTGGACAGGGGGAATGGGCTACACCTTC CASSEWTGGMGYTF
TRBJ2-6 TRBV19 NA NA TGTGCCACACGTTCCGGTTCCGGGGCCAACGTCCTGACTTTC CATRSGSGANVLTF
TRBJ2-7 TRBV4-1 NA TRBD2 TGCGCCAGCAGCCCTCCCGGGGGGACGGGGACCTACGAGCAGTACTTC CASSPPGGTGTYEQYF
TRBJ1-1 TRBV5-1 many TRBD1 TGCGCCAGCAGCTCGTCCGGGACAGGGAACACTGAAGCTTTCTTT CASSSSGTGNTEAFF
TRBJ2-5 TRBV6-2/TRBV6-3 few NA TGTGCCAGCAGTTACTCGAGGGAGACCCAGTACTTC CASSYSRETQYF
TRBJ1-5 TRBV10-3 once NA TGTGCCATCAGTGAGGGCAGGGGAAGCAATCAGCCCCAGCATTTT CAISEGRGSNQPQHF
TRBJ2-7 TRBV28 NA NA TGTGCCAGCATGGAGTCCTACGAGCAGTACTTC CASMESYEQYF
TRBJ1-3 TRBV9 NA NA TGTGCCAGCAGCGTAGACCGGGGAGACACCATATATTTT CASSVDRGDTIYF
TRBJ2-3 TRBV2 NA NA TGTGCCAGCAGTGAGGCAGGGAAGGCAGATACGCAGTATTTT CASSEAGKADTQYF
TRBJ2-7 TRBV28 NA TRBD2 TGTGCCAGCAGCCGAACCGGGACTAGCGGTGAGCAGTACTTC CASSRTGTSGEQYF
TRBJ2-1 TRBV7-2 NA NA TGTGCCAGCACCTCGCCTAGCATCCATGAGCAGTTCTTC CASTSPSIHEQFF
TRBJ2-7 TRBV28 once TRBD1 TGTGCCAGCAGTTCCCCCCCGACAGGGTCCTACGAGCAGTACTTC CASSSPPTGSYEQYF
TRBJ2-1 TRBV24-1 NA TRBD2 TGTGCCACCAGTGATTTGGGCGGGGGTGAGCAGTTCTTC CATSDLGGGEQFF
TRBJ1-1 TRBV7-7 NA NA TGTGCTAGCAGTTACACCTTGTACACTGAAGCTTTCTTT CASSYTLYTEAFF
TRBJ2-5 TRBV5-4 NA TRBD2 TGTGCCAGCAGCCTGGAGGCCGGCGGGGGGCCGAGGGAGACCCAGTACTTC CASSLEAGGGPRETQYF
TRBJ1-1 TRBV30 once TRBD1 TGTGCCTGGAGTGTCGCCAGGGGGCCTCGGTCTGCGACTGAAGCTTTCTTT CAWSVARGPRSATEAFF
TRBJ1-5 TRBV5-4 NA TRBD1 TGTGCCAGCAGCTCGGGACAGGAGAGGAATAGCAATCAGCCCCAGCATTTT CASSSGQERNSNQPQHF
TRBJ1-1 TRBV5-4 NA NA TGTGCCAGCAGCCGCCTTTCGACAGGAAACACTGAAGCTTTCTTT CASSRLSTGNTEAFF
TRBJ2-7 TRBV6-1 NA NA TGTGCCAGCGGTAAAGGACGGTCTTTATCACGGGACGAGCAGTACTTC CASGKGRSLSRDEQYF
TRBJ2-2 TRBV11-2 NA TRBD2 TGTGCCAGCAGCCCCGGGGGGGGCTACACCGGGGAGCTGTTTTTT CASSPGGGYTGELFF
TRBJ2-2 TRBV29-1 NA TRBD2 TGCAGCGGCGGGAGGGAGGCCGGGGAGCTGTTTTTT CSGGREAGELFF
TRBJ2-3 TRBV29-1 NA TRBD2 TGCAGCGTTGATTTCCCGGGAGGGTCAGATACGCAGTATTTT CSVDFPGGSDTQYF
TRBJ1-2 TRBV10-2 NA NA TGCGCCAGCAACAGGGACGCTAACTATGGCTACACCTTC CASNRDANYGYTF
TRBJ1-2 TRBV2 NA NA TGTGCCAGCAGCGGGGACTTCTATGGCTACACCTTC CASSGDFYGYTF
TRBJ2-1 TRBV6-5 NA TRBD2 TGTGCCAGCAGTAGGGAGGGCTCCTACAATGAGCAGTTCTTC CASSREGSYNEQFF
TRBJ2-2 TRBV18 NA TRBD1 TGTGCCAGCTCACCCACAGGGGCCAACACCGGGGAGCTGTTTTTT CASSPTGANTGELFF
TRBJ1-6 TRBV4-1 NA NA TGCGCCAGCAGCCAACCTCTTTACAATAATTCACCCCTCCACTTT CASSQPLYNNSPLHF
TRBJ2-1 TRBV19 NA TRBD2 TGTGCCAGTAGTAGGACTAGCGGGGGTTACAATGAGCAGTTCTTC CASSRTSGGYNEQFF
TRBJ2-5 TRBV6-5 NA TRBD2 TGTGCCACCCGAAATAGCGGGACCCAAGAGACCCAGTACTTC CATRNSGTQETQYF
TRBJ1-3 TRBV10-3 NA NA TGTGCCATCAGTGAGTCGGGAGGGACTGGAAACACCATATATTTT CAISESGGTGNTIYF
TRBJ2-7 TRBV2 NA NA TGTGCCAGCAGCGGCTTAGAAATGGGAGATTACGAGCAGTACTTC CASSGLEMGDYEQYF
TRBJ2-1 TRBV28 NA TRBD2 TGTGCCAGCGCAAGCGGGAGGGCCCAAGAGCAGTTCTTC CASASGRAQEQFF
TRBJ2-7 TRBV12-3/TRBV12-4 NA NA TGTGCCAGCAGTTTCGATAGCTCCTACGAGCAGTACTTC CASSFDSSYEQYF
TRBJ2-7 TRBV4-2 NA NA TGTGCCAGCAGCCCTTCGACAGGTTCTGGTCGTGACGAGCAGTACTTC CASSPSTGSGRDEQYF
TRBJ1-2 TRBV7-2 NA NA TGTGCCAGCAGCTTAGTCACGAACAGGGCTGACTATGGCTACACCTTC CASSLVTNRADYGYTF
TRBJ2-3 TRBV24-1 NA NA TGTGCCACCAGTGTTGGAAACACAGATACGCGGTATTTT CATSVGNTDTRYF
TRBJ1-2 TRBV4-3 NA NA TGCGCCAGCAGCCCGGCAGGGGAATCTGGCTACACCTTC CASSPAGESGYTF
TRBJ1-3 TRBV6-4 NA TRBD1 TGTGCCAGCAAGGACAGGGTCTCTGGAAACACCATATATTTT CASKDRVSGNTIYF